Following are 2 T cell receptor beta chains from one sample sequenced in a study of blood T cell repertoires in COVID-19. Some clones are missing from TCRdb's copy, which holds only in-frame ones; the method was immunoSEQ multiplex PCR. The sample includes a few hundred thousand clones, 85% of them seen just once. Sample: PBMCs or T cells enriched from blood (not recorded which). These receptors came from a man aged 35 to 55 who had recovered from COVID-19.

This clone came up once. This chain uses TRBV5-6 with TRBJ2-2, with a tentative D call TRBD1 (5 bases). CDR3 length equals 14 residues. Germline assignment: CDR1 SGHDT and CDR2 YYEEEE. Trimming took 2 bases from V and 4 from J, leaving 9 bases between them. The CDR3: CASSLQVTTGELFF. The CDR3 nucleotides are TGTGCCAGCAGCTTACAGGTTACCACCGGGGAGCTGTTTTTT. The whole variable domain, remainder taken from reference TRBV5-6 and TRBJ2-2, is DAGVTQSPTHLIKTRGQQVTLRCSPKSGHDTVSWYQQALGQGPQFIFQYYEEEERQRGNFPDRFSGHQFPNYSSELNVNALLLGDSALYLCASSLQVTTGELFFGEGSRLTVL.

The J gene is TRBJ2-7, the V gene TRBV11-3; D ambiguous. CDR1 SGHNT and CDR2 YENEEA come from the germline V gene. V lost 2 bases, J lost 3 bases, and 14 bases lay in between. The CDR3 contains 15 residues. CDR3 residues: CASSLSARNFYEQYF. CDR3 coding DNA: TGTGCCAGCAGCTTATCTGCCCGTAACTTCTACGAGCAGTACTTC.